The T cell receptor (beta chain) described here comes from a study of monozygotic twins with inflammatory bowel disease. The CDR3 loop spans 13 amino acids. The germline gives CDR1 MNHEY, CDR2 SMNVEV (reference sequence). Using the 5' RACE reads, TCRdb records one entry per CDR3 protein without DNA. The record lists around 380,000 distinct CDR3 sequences, of which the ten most abundant hold around 2.5%. The specimen sequenced was blood. The rearrangement joins TRBV27 to TRBJ1-2; TCRdb's assignment of TRBD1 cannot be checked, as there is no DNA. This sequence was found in a human donor with ulcerative colitis or Crohn's disease, or a healthy co-twin of an affected twin (not recorded which). CDR3 amino acids: CASSFGGSYGYTF.